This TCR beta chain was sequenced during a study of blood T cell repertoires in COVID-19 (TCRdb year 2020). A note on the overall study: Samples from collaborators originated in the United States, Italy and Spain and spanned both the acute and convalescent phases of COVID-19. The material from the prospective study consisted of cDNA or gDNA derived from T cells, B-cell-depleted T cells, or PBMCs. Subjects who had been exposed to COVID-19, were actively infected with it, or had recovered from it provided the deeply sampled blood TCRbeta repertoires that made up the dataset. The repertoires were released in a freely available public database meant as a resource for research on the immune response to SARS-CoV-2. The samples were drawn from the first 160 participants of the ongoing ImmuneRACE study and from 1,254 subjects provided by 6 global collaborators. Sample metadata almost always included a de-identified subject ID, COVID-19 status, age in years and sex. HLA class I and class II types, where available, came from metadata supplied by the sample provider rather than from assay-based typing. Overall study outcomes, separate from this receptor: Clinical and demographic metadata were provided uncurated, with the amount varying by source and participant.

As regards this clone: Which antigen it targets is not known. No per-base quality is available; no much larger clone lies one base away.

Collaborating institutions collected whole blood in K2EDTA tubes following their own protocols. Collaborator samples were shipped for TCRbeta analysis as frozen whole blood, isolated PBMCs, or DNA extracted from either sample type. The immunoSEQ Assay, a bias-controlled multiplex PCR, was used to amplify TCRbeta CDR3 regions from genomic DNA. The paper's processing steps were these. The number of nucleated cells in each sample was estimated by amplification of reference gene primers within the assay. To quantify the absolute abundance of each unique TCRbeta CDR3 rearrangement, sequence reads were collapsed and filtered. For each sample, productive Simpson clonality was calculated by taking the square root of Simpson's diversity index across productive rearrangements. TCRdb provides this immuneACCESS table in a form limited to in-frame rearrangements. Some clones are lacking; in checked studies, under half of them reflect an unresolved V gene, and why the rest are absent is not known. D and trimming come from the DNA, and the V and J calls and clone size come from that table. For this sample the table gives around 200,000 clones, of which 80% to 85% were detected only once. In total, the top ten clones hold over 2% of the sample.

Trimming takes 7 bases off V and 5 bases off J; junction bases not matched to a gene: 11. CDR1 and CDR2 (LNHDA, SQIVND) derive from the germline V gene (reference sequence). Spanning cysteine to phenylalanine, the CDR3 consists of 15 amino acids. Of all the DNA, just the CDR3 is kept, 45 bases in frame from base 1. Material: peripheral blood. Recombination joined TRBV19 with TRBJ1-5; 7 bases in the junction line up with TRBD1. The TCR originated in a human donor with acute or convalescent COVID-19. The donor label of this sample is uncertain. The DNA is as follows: TGTGCCAGTACCCCCCGACAGGGACGAGATCAGCCCCAGCATTTT. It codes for CASTPRQGRDQPQHF.